This T cell receptor beta chain was captured by sequencing in a study of blood T cell repertoires in COVID-19. In the study overall: COVID-19 samples collected from the United States, Italy and Spain covered acute and convalescent phases.

Profiled with immunoSEQ multiplex PCR; TCRdb holds only in-frame clones, not every one. The sample gives approximately 47,000 clones, over 70% of which show up once; over 9.5% is in the top ten. After removal of 0 bases from V and 6 bases from J, the junction contained 3 bases not matched to a gene. This CDR3 is 15 amino acids long. CDR1 is SNHLY and CDR2 is FYNNEI in the germline V gene. Sequenced material: peripheral blood. The chain carries TRBV2 and TRBJ2-1, with 9 positions matching TRBD2. The receptor was isolated from a human donor with active COVID-19. The donor label of this sample is uncertain. CDR3 DNA sequence: TGTGCCAGCAGTGAAGCGGGACTAGCCCGCAATGAGCAGTTCTTC. Amino acid sequence: CASSEAGLARNEQFF.